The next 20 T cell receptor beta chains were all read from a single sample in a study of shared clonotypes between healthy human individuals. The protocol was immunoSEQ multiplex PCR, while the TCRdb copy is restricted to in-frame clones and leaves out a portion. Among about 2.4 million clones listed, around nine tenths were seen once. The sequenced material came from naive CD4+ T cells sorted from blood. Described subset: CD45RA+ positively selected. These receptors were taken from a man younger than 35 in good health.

In DNA, the CDR3 is TGTGCCACCTCTTACAGGGGGCGGACTGAAGCTTTCTTT. Protein sequence: CATSYRGRTEAFF. The chain recombines TRBV15 with TRBJ1-1; 9 bases line up with TRBD1. There are 13 residues in the CDR3. The V segment lost 8 bases and the J segment 5 bases; nucleotides outside the gene matches: 6. Germline V gives CDR1 LNHNV, CDR2 YYDKDF (reference sequence).

CDR3 nucleotide sequence: TGTGCCATCAGTGACCTTGACAGGGGCGAGACCCAGTACTTC. Protein product: CAISDLDRGETQYF. This chain uses TRBV10-3 with TRBJ2-5; 8 positions agree with TRBD1. The V gene end was trimmed by 3 bases and the J gene end by 5 bases; junction bases not matched to a gene: 5. From germline, CDR1 is ENHRY and CDR2 SYGVKD. The CDR3 runs 14 residues.

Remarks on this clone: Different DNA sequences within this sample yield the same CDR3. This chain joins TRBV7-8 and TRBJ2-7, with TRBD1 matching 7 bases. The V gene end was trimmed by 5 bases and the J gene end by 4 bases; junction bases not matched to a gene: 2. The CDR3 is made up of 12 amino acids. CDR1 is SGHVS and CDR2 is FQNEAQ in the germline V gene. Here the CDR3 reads CASSRDRYEQYF. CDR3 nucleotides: TGTGCCAGCAGCCGGGACAGATACGAGCAGTACTTC.

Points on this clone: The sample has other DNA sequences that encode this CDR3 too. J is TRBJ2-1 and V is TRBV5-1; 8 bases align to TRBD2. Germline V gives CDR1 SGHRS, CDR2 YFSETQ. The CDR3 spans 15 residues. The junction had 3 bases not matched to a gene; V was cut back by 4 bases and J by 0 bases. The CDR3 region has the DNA TGCGCCAGCAGCCAGGCGGGGGGCTCCTACAATGAGCAGTTCTTC. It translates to CASSQAGGSYNEQFF.

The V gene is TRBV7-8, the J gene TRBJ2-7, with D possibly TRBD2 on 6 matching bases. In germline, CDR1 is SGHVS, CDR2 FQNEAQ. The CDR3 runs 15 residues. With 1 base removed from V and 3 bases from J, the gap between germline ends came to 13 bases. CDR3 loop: CASSLDGTSDYEQYF. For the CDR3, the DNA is TGTGCCAGCAGCTTAGACGGGACTTCAGACTACGAGCAGTACTTC. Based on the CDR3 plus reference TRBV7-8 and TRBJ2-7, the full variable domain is GAGVSQSPRYKVAKRGQDVALRCDPISGHVSLFWYQQALGQGPEFLTYFQNEAQLDKSGLPSDRFFAERPEGSVSTLKIQRTQQEDSAVYLCASSLDGTSDYEQYFGPGTRLTVT.

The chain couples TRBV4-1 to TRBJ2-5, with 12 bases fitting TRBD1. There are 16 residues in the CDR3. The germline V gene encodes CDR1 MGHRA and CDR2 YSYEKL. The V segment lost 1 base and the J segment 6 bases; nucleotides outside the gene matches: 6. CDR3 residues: CASSQGGTGGKKTQYF. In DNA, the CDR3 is TGCGCCAGCAGCCAAGGCGGGACAGGGGGCAAGAAGACCCAGTACTTC.

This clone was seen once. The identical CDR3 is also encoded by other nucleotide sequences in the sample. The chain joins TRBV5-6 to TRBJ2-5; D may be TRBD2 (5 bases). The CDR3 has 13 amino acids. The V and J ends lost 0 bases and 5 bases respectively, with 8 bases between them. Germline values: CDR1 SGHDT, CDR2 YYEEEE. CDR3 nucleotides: TGTGCCAGCAGCTTGGACAGAGGGGAGACCCAGTACTTC. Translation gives CASSLDRGETQYF. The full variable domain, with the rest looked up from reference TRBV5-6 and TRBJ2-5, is DAGVTQSPTHLIKTRGQQVTLRCSPKSGHDTVSWYQQALGQGPQFIFQYYEEEERQRGNFPDRFSGHQFPNYSSELNVNALLLGDSALYLCASSLDRGETQYFGPGTRLLVL.

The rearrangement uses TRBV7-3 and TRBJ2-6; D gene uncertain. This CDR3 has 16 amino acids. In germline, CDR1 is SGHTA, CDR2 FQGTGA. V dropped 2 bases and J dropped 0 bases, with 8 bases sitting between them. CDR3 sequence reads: CASSLEATSGANVLTF. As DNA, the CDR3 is TGTGCCAGCAGCTTAGAGGCTACCTCTGGGGCCAACGTCCTGACTTTC.

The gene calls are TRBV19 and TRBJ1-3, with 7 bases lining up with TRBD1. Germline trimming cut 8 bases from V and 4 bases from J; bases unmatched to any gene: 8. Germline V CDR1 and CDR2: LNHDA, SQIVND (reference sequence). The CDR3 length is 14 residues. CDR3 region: CASGNRGSGNTIYF. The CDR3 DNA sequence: TGTGCCAGTGGTAACAGGGGATCAGGAAACACCATATATTTT.

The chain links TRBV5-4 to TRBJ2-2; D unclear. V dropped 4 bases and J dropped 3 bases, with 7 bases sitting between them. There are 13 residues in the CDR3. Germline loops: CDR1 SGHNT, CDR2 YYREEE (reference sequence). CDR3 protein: CASSRVDTGELFF. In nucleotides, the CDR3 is TGTGCCAGCAGCCGGGTGGACACCGGGGAGCTGTTTTTT.

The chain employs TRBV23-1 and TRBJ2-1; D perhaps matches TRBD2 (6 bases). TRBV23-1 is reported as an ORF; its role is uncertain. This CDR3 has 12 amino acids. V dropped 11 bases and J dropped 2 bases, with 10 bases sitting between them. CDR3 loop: CALRETYNEQFF. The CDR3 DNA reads TGCGCCTTACGGGAGACCTACAATGAGCAGTTCTTC.

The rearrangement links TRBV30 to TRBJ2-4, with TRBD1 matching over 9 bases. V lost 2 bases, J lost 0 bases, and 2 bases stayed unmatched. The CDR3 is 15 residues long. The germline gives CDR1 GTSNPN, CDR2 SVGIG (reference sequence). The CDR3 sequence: CAWSRQGVAKNIQYF. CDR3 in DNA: TGTGCCTGGAGTCGACAGGGGGTAGCCAAAAACATTCAGTACTTC.

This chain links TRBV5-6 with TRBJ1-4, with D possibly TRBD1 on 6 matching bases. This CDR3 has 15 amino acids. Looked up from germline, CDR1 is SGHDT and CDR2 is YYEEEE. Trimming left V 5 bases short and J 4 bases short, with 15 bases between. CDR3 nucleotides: TGTGCCAGCAGTATAGCTGGGGGCATTAATGAAAAACTGTTTTTT. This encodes CASSIAGGINEKLFF.

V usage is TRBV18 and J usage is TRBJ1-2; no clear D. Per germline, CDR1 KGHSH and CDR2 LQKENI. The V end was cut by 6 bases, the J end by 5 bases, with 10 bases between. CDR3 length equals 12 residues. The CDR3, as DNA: TGTGCCAGCTCCTCGACTAGTTATGGCTACACCTTC. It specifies CASSSTSYGYTF.

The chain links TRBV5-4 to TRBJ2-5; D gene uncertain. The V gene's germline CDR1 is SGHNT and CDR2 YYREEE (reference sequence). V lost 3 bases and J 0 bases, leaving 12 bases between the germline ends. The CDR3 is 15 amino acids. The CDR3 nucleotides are TGTGCCAGCAGCTCAACGAATTGGTACCAAGAGACCCAGTACTTC. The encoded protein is CASSSTNWYQETQYF.

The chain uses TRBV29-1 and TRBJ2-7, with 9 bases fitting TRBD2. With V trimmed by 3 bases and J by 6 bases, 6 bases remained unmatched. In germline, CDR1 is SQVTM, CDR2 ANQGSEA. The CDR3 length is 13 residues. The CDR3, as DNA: TGCAGCGTTGACGTAGCGGGAGCTCGCGAGCAGTACTTC. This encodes CSVDVAGAREQYF.

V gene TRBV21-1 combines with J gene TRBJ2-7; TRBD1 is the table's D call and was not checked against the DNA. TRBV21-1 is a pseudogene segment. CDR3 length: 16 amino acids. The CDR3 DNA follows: TGTGCCAGCAGCAAGGGAACAGGGGGATTATTGTACGAGCAGTACTTC. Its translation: CASSKGTGGLLYEQYF.

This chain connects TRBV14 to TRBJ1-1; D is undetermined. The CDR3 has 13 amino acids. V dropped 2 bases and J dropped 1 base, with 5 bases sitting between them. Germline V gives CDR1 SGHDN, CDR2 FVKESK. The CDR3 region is CASSQMGNTEAFF. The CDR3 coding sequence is TGTGCCAGCAGCCAAATGGGGAACACTGAAGCTTTCTTT. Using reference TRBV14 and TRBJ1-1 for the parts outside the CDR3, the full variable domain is EAGVTQFPSHSVIEKGQTVTLRCDPISGHDNLYWYRRVMGKEIKFLLHFVKESKQDESGMPNNRFLAERTGGTYSTLKVQPAELEDSGVYFCASSQMGNTEAFFGQGTRLTVV.

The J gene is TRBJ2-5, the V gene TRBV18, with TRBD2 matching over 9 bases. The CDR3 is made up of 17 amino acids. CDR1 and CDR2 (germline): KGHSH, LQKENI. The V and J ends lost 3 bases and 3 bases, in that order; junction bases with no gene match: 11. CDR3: CASSPSGGGGAEETQYF. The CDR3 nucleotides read TGTGCCAGCTCACCGTCTGGGGGCGGGGGGGCCGAAGAGACCCAGTACTTC.

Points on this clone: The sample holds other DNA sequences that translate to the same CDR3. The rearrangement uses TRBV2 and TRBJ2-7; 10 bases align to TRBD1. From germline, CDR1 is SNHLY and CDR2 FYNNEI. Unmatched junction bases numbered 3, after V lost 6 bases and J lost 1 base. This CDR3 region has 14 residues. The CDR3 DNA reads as TGTGCCAGCAGGGGACAGGGGCGATCCTACGAGCAGTACTTC. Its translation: CASRGQGRSYEQYF.